This T cell receptor beta chain was found in a study of OX40 agonist ivuxolimab in advanced cancers. With regard to this clone: Antigen: not known.

Study-wide results and limits: Low normalized T-cell clonal expansion also characterized some of the nonresponders. Compared with CD4+, CD8+ T cells on average had more expanded clones.

The CDR3 runs to 16 residues. After removal of 4 bases from V and 3 bases from J, the junction contained 12 bases not matched to a gene. The germline CDR1 and CDR2 sequences are SGHRS and YFSETQ. Measured with immunoSEQ multiplex PCR; TCRdb has only the in-frame clones, and not every one. The sample records 57,000 or so clones, approximately 81% being singletons. The input for sequencing was CD4+ or CD8+ T cells sorted from blood, taken in a trial of the OX40 agonist ivuxolimab. The chain couples TRBV5-1 to TRBJ1-1; 7 bases align to TRBD1. The receptor was derived from an adult with an advanced solid tumor such as melanoma, head and neck, liver or kidney cancer. The CDR3 region has the DNA TGCGCCAGCAGCCAGAAAATAGACAGGGTGTACACTGAAGCTTTCTTT. It translates to CASSQKIDRVYTEAFF.